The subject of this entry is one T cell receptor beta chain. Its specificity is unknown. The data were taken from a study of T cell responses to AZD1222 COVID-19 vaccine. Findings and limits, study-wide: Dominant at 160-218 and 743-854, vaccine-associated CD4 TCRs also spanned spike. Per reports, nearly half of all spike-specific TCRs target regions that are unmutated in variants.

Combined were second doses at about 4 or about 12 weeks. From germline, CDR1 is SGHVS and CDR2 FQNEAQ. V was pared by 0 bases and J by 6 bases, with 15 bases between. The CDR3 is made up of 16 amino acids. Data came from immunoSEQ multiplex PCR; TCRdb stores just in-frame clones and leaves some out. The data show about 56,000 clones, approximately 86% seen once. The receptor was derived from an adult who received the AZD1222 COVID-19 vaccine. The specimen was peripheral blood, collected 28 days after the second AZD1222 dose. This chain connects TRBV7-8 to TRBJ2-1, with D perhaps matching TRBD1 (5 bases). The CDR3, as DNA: TGTGCCAGCAGCTTAGCAGGGCAGGGCCAGAGCAATGAGCAGTTCTTC. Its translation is CASSLAGQGQSNEQFF.